This T cell receptor (beta chain) was captured in a study of beta chain features in type 1 diabetes. Whole-study context: Cell yields, gender and age were comparable in patients and healthy donors. Study conclusions and caveats: When Type 1 diabetes patients were examined, their TCRB CDR3s proved moderately but significantly shorter in all four CD4+ subsets. Researchers could not determine here whether HLA type influences TCRB rearrangement.

Expressed TCRB transcripts were sequenced because the isolated RNA had all been reverse transcribed beforehand. Here immunoSEQ multiplex PCR was the method, and the copy in TCRdb shows in-frame clones only, minus some. The sample shows some 700,000 clones, around 15% of them seen only once. A word on this clone: Its antigen is still unknown. Its ends do not fully match the called genes, so a read error is possible. This specimen includes other DNA sequences encoding the same CDR3.

Donors contributed one heparinised blood draw apiece, averaging roughly 0.12 L. CD4+ cells of the naive, central memory, regulatory and stem cell-like memory types were sorted via CD45RO/CCR7/CD25/CD127/CD95/CD27. CDR1 and CDR2 (germline): SQVTM, ANQGSEA. The CDR3 runs to 12 residues. The source of this sequence is a young man with type 1 diabetes. Material for sequencing was naive CD4+ T cells from blood. V is TRBV29-1 and J is TRBJ2-7; D not resolved. CDR3: CSGLTDSYEQYF. As DNA, the CDR3 is TGCAGCGGTCTGACGGATTCCTACGAACAGTACTTC.